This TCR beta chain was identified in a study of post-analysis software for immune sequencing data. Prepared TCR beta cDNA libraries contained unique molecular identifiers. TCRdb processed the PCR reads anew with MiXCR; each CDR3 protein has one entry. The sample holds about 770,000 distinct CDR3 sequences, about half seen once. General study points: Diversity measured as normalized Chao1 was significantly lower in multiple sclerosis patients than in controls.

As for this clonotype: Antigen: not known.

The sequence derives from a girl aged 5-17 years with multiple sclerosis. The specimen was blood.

CDR3 protein: CASTDGWASGRRVYNEQFF. In nucleotides, the CDR3 is TGCGCCAGCACCGATGGATGGGCTAGCGGGAGGCGAGTATACAATGAGCAGTTCTTC. V usage is TRBV5-1 and J usage is TRBJ2-1, with 11 bases fitting TRBD2. Germline-derived CDR1 and CDR2 are SGHRS and YFSETQ. CDR3 length: 19 residues. After removal of 6 bases from V and 4 bases from J, the junction contained 18 bases not matched to a gene.